This paragraph reports one TCR beta chain. Its specificity is not known. The CDR3 length is 13 residues. V dropped 6 bases and J dropped 8; count of bases not matched to a gene: 2. The germline V gene has CDR1 SGHTA and CDR2 FQGNSA. This record belongs to a study of cytomegalovirus exposure and HLA in healthy donors. Study-level results: Of the V segments, some could not be distinguished, including TRBV6-2 and TRBV6-3, and were excluded. TCR beta chain V- and J-gene trimming was linked, in a later analysis, to a missense variant in DCLRE1C. Specific recognition of CMV antigens was confirmed in vitro for a few chains (all CMV-associated).

PCR primers comprised 60 Vbeta and 13 Jbeta primers. This table comes from immunoSEQ multiplex PCR, and its TCRdb copy is limited to in-frame clones, with some not included. The sample includes 100,000 to 150,000 clones, roughly 78% of them seen just once. The specimen was PBMCs. This TCR was sampled from a man aged 50 to 60 in good health and CMV-seropositive. V is TRBV7-2 and J is TRBJ1-6; TRBD1 matches at 9 bases. The CDR3 here is CASRQGADSPLHF. The CDR3 DNA follows: TGTGCCAGCAGACAGGGGGCTGATTCACCCCTCCACTTT.